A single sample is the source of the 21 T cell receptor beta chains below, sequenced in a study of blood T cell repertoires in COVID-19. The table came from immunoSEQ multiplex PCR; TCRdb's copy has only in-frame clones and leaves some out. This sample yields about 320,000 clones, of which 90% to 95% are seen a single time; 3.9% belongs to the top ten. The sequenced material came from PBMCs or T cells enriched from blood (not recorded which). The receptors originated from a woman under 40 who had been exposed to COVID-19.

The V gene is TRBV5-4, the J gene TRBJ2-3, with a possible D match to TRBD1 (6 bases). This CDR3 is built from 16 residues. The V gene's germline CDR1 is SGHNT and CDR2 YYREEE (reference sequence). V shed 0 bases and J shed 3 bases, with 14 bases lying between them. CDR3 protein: CASSLVRDTATDTQYF. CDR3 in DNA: TGTGCCAGCAGCTTGGTCAGGGACACCGCTACAGATACGCAGTATTTT.

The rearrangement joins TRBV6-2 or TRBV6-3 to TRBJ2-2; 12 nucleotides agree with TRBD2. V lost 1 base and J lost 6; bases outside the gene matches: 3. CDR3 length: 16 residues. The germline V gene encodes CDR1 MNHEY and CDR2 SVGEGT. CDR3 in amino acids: CASSYYRTSGAGELFF. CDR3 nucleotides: TGTGCCAGCAGTTACTATCGGACTAGCGGGGCCGGGGAGCTGTTTTTT.

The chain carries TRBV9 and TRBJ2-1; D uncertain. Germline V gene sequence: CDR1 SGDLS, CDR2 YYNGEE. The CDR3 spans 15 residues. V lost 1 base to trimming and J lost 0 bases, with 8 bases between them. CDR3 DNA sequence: TGTGCCAGCAGCGTAACAGCCAGCTCCTACAATGAGCAGTTCTTC. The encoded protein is CASSVTASSYNEQFF.

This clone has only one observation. Written as DNA, the CDR3 is TGTGCCAGTAGTGCGAGACAGGGGAGGCCAGAGACCCAGTACTTC. Translating gives CASSARQGRPETQYF. The chain recombines TRBV19 with TRBJ2-5, with 8 bases aligning to TRBD1. Germline values: CDR1 LNHDA, CDR2 SQIVND (reference sequence). The CDR3 consists of 15 residues. Trimming took 5 bases from V and 4 from J; bases not matched to a gene: 9.

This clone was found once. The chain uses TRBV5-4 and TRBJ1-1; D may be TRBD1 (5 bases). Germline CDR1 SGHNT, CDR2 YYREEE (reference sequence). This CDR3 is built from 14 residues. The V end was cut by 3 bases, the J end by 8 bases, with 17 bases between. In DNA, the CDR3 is TGTGCCAGCAGCTCAGGTAGCGGGGGAGGGGAAGCTTTCTTT. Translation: CASSSGSGGGEAFF.

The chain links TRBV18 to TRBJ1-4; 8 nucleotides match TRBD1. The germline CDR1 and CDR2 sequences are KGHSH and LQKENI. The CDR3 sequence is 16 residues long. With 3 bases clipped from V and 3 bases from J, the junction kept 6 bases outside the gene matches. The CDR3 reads CASSPDRGSANEKLFF. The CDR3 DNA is TGTGCCAGCTCACCCGACAGGGGCTCAGCTAATGAAAAACTGTTTTTT. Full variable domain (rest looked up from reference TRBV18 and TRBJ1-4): NAGVMQNPRHLVRRRGQEARLRCSPMKGHSHVYWYRQLPEEGLKFMVYLQKENIIDESGMPKERFSAEFPKEGPSILRIQQVVRGDSAAYFCASSPDRGSANEKLFFGSGTQLSVL.

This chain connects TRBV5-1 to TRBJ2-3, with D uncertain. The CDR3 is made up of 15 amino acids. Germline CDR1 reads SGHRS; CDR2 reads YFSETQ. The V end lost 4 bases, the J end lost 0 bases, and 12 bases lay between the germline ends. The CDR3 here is CASSPIPRSTDTQYF. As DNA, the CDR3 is TGCGCCAGCAGCCCGATACCTAGGAGCACAGATACGCAGTATTTT. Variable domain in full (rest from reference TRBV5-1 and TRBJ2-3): KAGVTQTPRYLIKTRGQQVTLSCSPISGHRSVSWYQQTPGQGLQFLFEYFSETQRNKGNFPGRFSGRQFSNSRSEMNVSTLELGDSALYLCASSPIPRSTDTQYFGPGTRLTVL.

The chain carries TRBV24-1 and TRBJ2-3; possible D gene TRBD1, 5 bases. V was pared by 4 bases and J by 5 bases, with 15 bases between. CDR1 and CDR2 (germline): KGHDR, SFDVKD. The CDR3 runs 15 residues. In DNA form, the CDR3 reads TGTGCCACCAGTGAGGGGCCAGGGCTGAAAGATACGCAGTATTTT. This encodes CATSEGPGLKDTQYF.

The CDR3 region is CASSSGLIMNTEAFF. The CDR3 DNA is TGCGCCAGCAGCTCAGGACTGATCATGAACACTGAAGCTTTCTTT. This chain links TRBV5-1 with TRBJ1-1; D is unresolved. The CDR3 has 15 amino acids. Trimming took off 3 bases at V and 0 bases at J, with 12 bases between the two ends. Germline V lookup: CDR1 SGHRS, CDR2 YFSETQ.

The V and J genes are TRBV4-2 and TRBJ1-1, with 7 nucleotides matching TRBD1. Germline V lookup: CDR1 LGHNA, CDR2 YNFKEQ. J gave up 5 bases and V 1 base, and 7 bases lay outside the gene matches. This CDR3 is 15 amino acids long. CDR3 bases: TGTGCCAGCAGCCAAGGTCCGACAGGGCGAACTGAAGCTTTCTTT. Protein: CASSQGPTGRTEAFF.

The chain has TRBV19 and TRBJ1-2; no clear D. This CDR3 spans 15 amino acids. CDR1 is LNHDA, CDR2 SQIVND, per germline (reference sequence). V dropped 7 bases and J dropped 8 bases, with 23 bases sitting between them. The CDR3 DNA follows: TGTGCCAGTACCCTTAACCCCCGACTGGGTGGCGGCTACACCTTC. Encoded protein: CASTLNPRLGGGYTF.

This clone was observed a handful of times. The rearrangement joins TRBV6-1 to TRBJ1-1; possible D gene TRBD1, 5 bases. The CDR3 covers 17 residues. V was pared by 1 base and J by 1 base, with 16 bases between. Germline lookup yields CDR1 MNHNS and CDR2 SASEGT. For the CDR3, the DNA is TGTGCCAGCAGTGAAGGGTACAGGATAACCGAGAACACTGAAGCTTTCTTT. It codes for CASSEGYRITENTEAFF.

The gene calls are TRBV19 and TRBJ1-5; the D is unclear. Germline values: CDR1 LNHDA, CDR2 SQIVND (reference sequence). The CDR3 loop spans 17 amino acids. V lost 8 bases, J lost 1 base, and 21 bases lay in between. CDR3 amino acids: CASLERPEGGSNQPQHF. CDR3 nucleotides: TGTGCCAGTTTGGAGAGGCCGGAAGGTGGAAGCAATCAGCCCCAGCATTTT.

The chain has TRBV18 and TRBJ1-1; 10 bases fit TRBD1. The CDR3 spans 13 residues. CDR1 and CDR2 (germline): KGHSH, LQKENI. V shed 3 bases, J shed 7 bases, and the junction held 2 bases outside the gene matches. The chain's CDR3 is CASSPGTGVEAFF. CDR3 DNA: TGTGCCAGCTCACCCGGGACAGGGGTTGAAGCTTTCTTT.

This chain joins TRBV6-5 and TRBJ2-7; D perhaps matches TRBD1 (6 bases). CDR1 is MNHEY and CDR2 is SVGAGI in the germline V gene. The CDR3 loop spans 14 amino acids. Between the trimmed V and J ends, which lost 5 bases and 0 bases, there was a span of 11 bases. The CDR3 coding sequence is TGTGCCAGCAGTCCGGACAGAGACTCCTACGAGCAGTACTTC. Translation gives CASSPDRDSYEQYF.

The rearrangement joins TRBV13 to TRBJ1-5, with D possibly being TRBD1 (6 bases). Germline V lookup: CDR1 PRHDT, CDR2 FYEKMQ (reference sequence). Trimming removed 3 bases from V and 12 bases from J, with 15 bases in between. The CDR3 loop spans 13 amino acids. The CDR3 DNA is TGTGCCAGCAGCTTGAGGGGGACAAAACTCCAGCATTTT. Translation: CASSLRGTKLQHF.

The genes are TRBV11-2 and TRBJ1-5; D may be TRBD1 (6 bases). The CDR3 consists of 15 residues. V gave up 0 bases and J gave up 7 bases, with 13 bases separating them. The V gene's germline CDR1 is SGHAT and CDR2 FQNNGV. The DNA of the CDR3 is TGTGCCAGCAGCTTAGAAGGTGGGGGCGGACAGCCCCAGCATTTT. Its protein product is CASSLEGGGGQPQHF.

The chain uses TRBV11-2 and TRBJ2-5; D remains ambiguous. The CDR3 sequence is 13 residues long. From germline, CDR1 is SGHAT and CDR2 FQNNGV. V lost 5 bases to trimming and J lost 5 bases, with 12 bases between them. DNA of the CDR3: TGTGCCAGCAGCCGGGTCCTCTCGGAGACCCAGTACTTC. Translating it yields CASSRVLSETQYF. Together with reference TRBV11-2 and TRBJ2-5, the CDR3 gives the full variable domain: EAGVAQSPRYKIIEKRQSVAFWCNPISGHATLYWYQQILGQGPKLLIQFQNNGVVDDSQLPKDRFSAERLKGVDSTLKIQPAKLEDSAVYLCASSRVLSETQYFGPGTRLLVL.

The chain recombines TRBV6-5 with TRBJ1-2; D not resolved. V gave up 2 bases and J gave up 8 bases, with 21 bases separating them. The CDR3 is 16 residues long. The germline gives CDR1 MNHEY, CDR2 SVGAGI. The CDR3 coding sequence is TGTGCCAGCAGTTACCTGAGGTCCATCGGGTTGCTCGGCTACACCTTC. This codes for CASSYLRSIGLLGYTF.

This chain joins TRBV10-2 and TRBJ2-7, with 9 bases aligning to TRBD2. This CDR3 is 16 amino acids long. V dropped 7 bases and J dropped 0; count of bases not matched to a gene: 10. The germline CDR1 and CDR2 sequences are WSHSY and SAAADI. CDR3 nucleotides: TGCGCCAGCAAAGGACGAGCGGGGGGACCCTCCTACGAGCAGTACTTC. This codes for CASKGRAGGPSYEQYF.

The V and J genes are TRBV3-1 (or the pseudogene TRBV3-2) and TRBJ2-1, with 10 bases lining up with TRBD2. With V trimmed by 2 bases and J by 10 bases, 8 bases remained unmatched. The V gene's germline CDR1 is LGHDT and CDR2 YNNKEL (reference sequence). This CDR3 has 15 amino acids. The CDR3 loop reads CASSQSLAGSGEQFF. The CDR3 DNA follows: TGTGCCAGCAGCCAATCACTAGCGGGGTCCGGGGAGCAGTTCTTC.